One sample yielded the 32 T cell receptor beta chains listed below, sequenced in a study of beta chain features in type 1 diabetes. General observations from the study: In every one of the four CD4+ subsets, TCRB CDR3s were moderately but significantly shorter in Type 1 diabetes patients.

These TCRs' antigens remain unknown. Expressed TCRB transcripts got sequenced, as all isolated RNA was reverse transcribed. Some clones are missing from TCRdb's copy, which holds only in-frame ones; the method was immunoSEQ multiplex PCR. This table has around 690,000 clones, approximately 13% appearing once. The sequenced material came from naive CD4+ T cells from blood. Receptors originate from a young man with type 1 diabetes.

This clone was recorded a few times. CDR3 nucleotides: TGCGCCAGCAGCGAGGGGGTACCTTTCGCTGAAGCTTTCTTT. Its protein product is CASSEGVPFAEAFF. V gene TRBV5-1 combines with J gene TRBJ1-1; possible D gene TRBD1, 6 bases. Trimming pared 4 bases from V and 6 bases from J, leaving 16 bases between. The CDR3 totals 14 residues. CDR1 and CDR2 (germline): SGHRS, YFSETQ. Looking up the rest from reference TRBV5-1 and TRBJ1-1 gives the full variable domain: KAGVTQTPRYLIKTRGQQVTLSCSPISGHRSVSWYQQTPGQGLQFLFEYFSETQRNKGNFPGRFSGRQFSNSRSEMNVSTLELGDSALYLCASSEGVPFAEAFFGQGTRLTVV.

This clone has just a few counts. The V gene is TRBV11-2, the J gene TRBJ1-5, with D uncertain. Deletions cut 5 bases from V and 5 bases from J, with 13 bases between. The germline V gene encodes CDR1 SGHAT and CDR2 FQNNGV. This CDR3 has 14 amino acids. CDR3 sequence reads: CASSRSGSDQPQHF. The CDR3 DNA reads as TGTGCCAGCAGCAGATCAGGCTCGGATCAGCCCCAGCATTTT. The full variable domain, in which reference TRBV11-2 and TRBJ1-5 provide the parts outside the CDR3, is EAGVAQSPRYKIIEKRQSVAFWCNPISGHATLYWYQQILGQGPKLLIQFQNNGVVDDSQLPKDRFSAERLKGVDSTLKIQPAKLEDSAVYLCASSRSGSDQPQHFGDGTRLSIL.

The sample holds a few counts of this clone. This sequence joins TRBV7-2 and TRBJ2-7, with D possibly being TRBD1 (6 bases). The V gene's germline CDR1 is SGHTA and CDR2 FQGNSA. Between the trimmed V and J ends, which lost 0 bases and 4 bases, there was a span of 16 bases. The CDR3 is 16 residues long. Here the CDR3 DNA reads TGTGCCAGCAGCTTAGCCCGGAGACAGGAGAGTTACGAGCAGTACTTC. Translation gives CASSLARRQESYEQYF.

V gene TRBV2 combines with J gene TRBJ1-1, with D unresolved. With 4 bases removed from V and 6 bases from J, the gap between germline ends came to 9 bases. The germline gives CDR1 SNHLY, CDR2 FYNNEI. This CDR3 region has 12 residues. The DNA of the CDR3 is TGTGCCAGCAGTGTTCAACCACCTGAAGCTTTCTTT. It is translated as CASSVQPPEAFF.

The chain joins TRBV9 to TRBJ1-2; D is possibly TRBD1 (6 bases). Deletions cut 4 bases from V and 4 bases from J, with 11 bases between. The germline V gene encodes CDR1 SGDLS and CDR2 YYNGEE. The length of the CDR3 is 13 residues. CDR3 residues: CASSSTGVYGYTF. The CDR3 coding sequence is TGTGCCAGCAGCTCGACAGGAGTCTATGGCTACACCTTC.

The chain combines TRBV6-5 with TRBJ1-6; 7 positions match TRBD1. The germline V gene encodes CDR1 MNHEY and CDR2 SVGAGI. There are 15 residues in the CDR3. The V segment lost 0 bases and the J segment 6 bases; nucleotides outside the gene matches: 2. The CDR3 spells CASSYSGQLNSPLHF. In DNA, the CDR3 is TGTGCCAGCAGTTACTCGGGACAGCTTAATTCACCCCTCCACTTT.

The gene calls are TRBV18 and TRBJ2-2; possibly TRBD1 or TRBD2 for D (5 bases each). Trimming pared 1 base from V and 4 bases from J, leaving 13 bases between. The germline V gene has CDR1 KGHSH and CDR2 LQKENI. The CDR3 runs 16 residues. The CDR3 loop is CASSPRAGDGTGELFF. As DNA, the CDR3 is TGTGCCAGCTCACCACGAGCCGGGGACGGCACCGGGGAGCTGTTTTTT.

This clone occurred a few times. V and J are TRBV6-6 and TRBJ1-5, with D possibly being TRBD1 (6 bases). Looked up from germline, CDR1 is MNHNY and CDR2 is SVGAGI (reference sequence). This CDR3 is 15 amino acids long. The V and J ends lost 2 bases and 9 bases respectively, with 17 bases between them. The CDR3, as DNA: TGTGCCAGCAGTTACCCGCCGGGGGCGGGGCGGCCCCAGCATTTT. It is translated as CASSYPPGAGRPQHF.

As to this clone: Its ends do not fully match the called genes, so a read error is possible. This sample includes further DNA sequences coding for the same CDR3. The V call is TRBV20-1, the J call TRBJ1-2; 7 bases match TRBD1. Germline V gene lookup returns CDR1 DFQATT and CDR2 SNEGSKA (reference sequence). The CDR3 has 11 residues. The CDR3 DNA sequence: TGCAGTGCTGGAGACAGGGACGGCTACACCTTC. Its protein product is CSAGDRDGYTF.

This clone appeared a few times. The rearrangement joins TRBV5-4 to TRBJ2-2, with D perhaps matching TRBD1 (6 bases). Trimming pared 4 bases from V and 1 base from J, leaving 11 bases between. Germline CDR1 SGHNT, CDR2 YYREEE (reference sequence). The CDR3 has 15 amino acids. CDR3 loop: CASSKGTKNTGELFF. CDR3 nucleotides: TGTGCCAGCAGCAAGGGGACAAAGAACACCGGGGAGCTGTTTTTT.

The V gene is TRBV5-6, the J gene TRBJ2-2, with TRBD2 as a possible D gene (5 bases). V was pared by 3 bases and J by 5 bases, with 5 bases between. The germline CDR1 and CDR2 sequences are SGHDT and YYEEEE. CDR3 length: 12 residues. Here the CDR3 reads CASSSGTGELFF. As DNA, the CDR3 is TGTGCCAGCAGCTCGGGAACCGGGGAGCTGTTTTTT.

This clone was observed a handful of times. J is TRBJ2-6 and V is TRBV11-2, with 7 nucleotides matching TRBD1. Germline values: CDR1 SGHAT, CDR2 FQNNGV. The CDR3 is made up of 19 amino acids. V was clipped by 4 bases and J by 0 bases; unmatched bases: 12. CDR3 sequence: CASSSRQTGLRSGANVLTF. CDR3 bases: TGTGCCAGCAGCTCGAGACAGACAGGGCTACGCTCTGGGGCCAACGTCCTGACTTTC.

This rearrangement joins TRBV7-2 to TRBJ2-7; D possibly corresponds to TRBD2 (5 bases). This CDR3 comprises 14 residues. V was shortened by 1 base and J by 3 bases, with 10 bases between the two germline ends. Germline CDR1 and CDR2: SGHTA and FQGNSA. CDR3 DNA sequence: TGTGCCAGCAGCTTAGTTCCCGGGGACTACGAGCAGTACTTC. It encodes CASSLVPGDYEQYF.

This clone has only a few counts. The V and J genes are TRBV11-2 and TRBJ2-7; 10 bases fit TRBD1. V lost 8 bases to trimming and J lost 0 bases; unmatched junction nucleotides: 4. Germline V gene data show CDR1 as SGHAT and CDR2 as FQNNGV. The length of the CDR3 is 14 residues. CDR3 DNA: TGTGCCAGCGAAAGGGACAGGGGCTCCTACGAGCAGTACTTC. Translated, it gives CASERDRGSYEQYF.

This clone was seen only a few times. The rearrangement links TRBV9 to TRBJ2-1; D ambiguous. CDR3 size: 14 residues. Germline V lookup: CDR1 SGDLS, CDR2 YYNGEE. V shed 0 bases and J shed 0 bases, with 4 bases lying between them. The CDR3 region has the DNA TGTGCCAGCAGCGTAGACTACTCCTACAATGAGCAGTTCTTC. Its translation: CASSVDYSYNEQFF. The full variable domain, in which reference TRBV9 and TRBJ2-1 provide the parts outside the CDR3, is DSGVTQTPKHLITATGQRVTLRCSPRSGDLSVYWYQQSLDQGLQFLIQYYNGEERAKGNILERFSAQQFPDLHSELNLSSLELGDSALYFCASSVDYSYNEQFFGPGTRLTVL.

The table lists this clone with a few counts. The chain joins TRBV5-1 to TRBJ2-5; 7 positions match TRBD1. This CDR3 region has 14 residues. Trimming removed 4 bases from V and 1 base from J; junction bases left unmatched: 4. Germline V lookup: CDR1 SGHRS, CDR2 YFSETQ. CDR3 sequence (DNA): TGCGCCAGCAGCCCCCGGGACAGCCAAGAGACCCAGTACTTC. Translation: CASSPRDSQETQYF.

A few counts support this clone. J is TRBJ2-1 and V is TRBV11-2, with D perhaps assigned TRBD1 or TRBD2 (5 bases each). With 3 bases removed from V and 0 bases from J, the gap between germline ends came to 9 bases. Germline CDR1 reads SGHAT; CDR2 reads FQNNGV. The CDR3 is 15 amino acids. Here the CDR3 DNA reads TGTGCCAGCAGCTTGTGGGGGAGCTCCTACAATGAGCAGTTCTTC. It specifies CASSLWGSSYNEQFF.

V usage is TRBV19 and J usage is TRBJ1-2, with D tentatively TRBD1 (5 bases). The CDR3 length is 12 residues. CDR1 and CDR2 (germline): LNHDA, SQIVND (reference sequence). The V end was cut by 3 bases, the J end by 6 bases, with 8 bases between. This CDR3 is CASSMGPNGYTF. CDR3 coding DNA: TGTGCCAGTAGTATGGGACCTAATGGCTACACCTTC.

V gene TRBV28 combines with J gene TRBJ2-3; 12 bases match TRBD1. The CDR3 is 17 residues long. Germline CDR1 MDHEN, CDR2 SYDVKM. V shed 7 bases and J 2 bases; nucleotides not matched to a gene: 10. For the CDR3, the DNA is TGTGCCAGCACCGGGACAGGGGGCGTTCCACCCACAGATACGCAGTATTTT. It codes for CASTGTGGVPPTDTQYF.

The genes are TRBV25-1 and TRBJ2-2; 9 bases fit TRBD1. Per the germline V gene, CDR1 is MGHDK and CDR2 is SYGVNS. V shed 4 bases, J shed 7 bases, and the junction held 4 bases outside the gene matches. The CDR3 spans 14 residues. The CDR3 nucleotides read TGTGCCAGCAGTGGAGGACAGGGGATCGGGGAGCTGTTTTTT. Amino acids: CASSGGQGIGELFF.

This clone was counted only a few times. The chain's CDR3 is CASSMPGRIYEQYF. CDR3 DNA sequence: TGTGCCAGTAGTATGCCCGGACGGATCTACGAGCAGTACTTC. The J gene is TRBJ2-7, the V gene TRBV19; no clear D. Trimming removed 3 bases at V and 3 bases at J, with 12 bases between. Germline V gene sequence: CDR1 LNHDA, CDR2 SQIVND (reference sequence). The CDR3 consists of 14 residues. The whole variable domain, remainder taken from reference TRBV19 and TRBJ2-7, is DGGITQSPKYLFRKEGQNVTLSCEQNLNHDAMYWYRQDPGQGLRLIYYSQIVNDFQKGDIAEGYSVSREKKESFPLTVTSAQKNPTAFYLCASSMPGRIYEQYFGPGTRLTVT.

The gene calls are TRBV29-1 and TRBJ1-1, with TRBD1 matching over 10 bases. Per the germline V gene, CDR1 is SQVTM and CDR2 is ANQGSEA. The junction had 6 bases not matched to a gene; V was cut back by 6 bases and J by 5 bases. The CDR3 extends over 13 amino acids. This CDR3 is CSVQGQGGTEAFF. The CDR3 nucleotides read TGCAGCGTCCAAGGACAGGGGGGGACTGAAGCTTTCTTT.

This clone was seen a few times. The CDR3 protein is CASSQDFSGPYGYTF. The CDR3 nucleotides read TGCGCCAGCAGCCAAGATTTCAGCGGTCCCTATGGCTACACCTTC. This rearrangement joins TRBV4-3 to TRBJ1-2; D gene ambiguous. The CDR3 has 15 residues. CDR1 and CDR2 (germline): LGHNA, YSLEER. Trimming took off 0 bases at V and 4 bases at J, with 12 bases between the two ends.

V usage is TRBV7-2 and J usage is TRBJ2-7; D might be TRBD1 (6 bases). The germline V gene has CDR1 SGHTA and CDR2 FQGNSA. There are 13 residues in the CDR3. With 1 base removed from V and 6 bases from J, the gap between germline ends came to 10 bases. DNA of the CDR3: TGTGCCAGCAGCTTAGGTACAGGGTCCGAGCAGTACTTC. Encoded protein: CASSLGTGSEQYF.

This clone was seen at least ten times. The chain carries TRBV4-3 and TRBJ2-1; a possible D gene is TRBD2 (5 bases). Per germline, CDR1 LGHNA and CDR2 YSLEER. The CDR3 contains 14 residues. V was trimmed by 1 base and J by 10 bases, leaving 14 bases between them. This chain's CDR3 is CASSQAREALEQFF. The CDR3 region has the DNA TGCGCCAGCAGCCAAGCACGGGAAGCTCTCGAGCAGTTCTTC.

The sample holds a few counts of this clone. This rearrangement joins TRBV19 to TRBJ2-4; 7 nucleotides agree with TRBD2. With V trimmed by 6 bases and J by 0 bases, 5 bases remained unmatched. The length of the CDR3 is 15 residues. Looked up from germline, CDR1 is LNHDA and CDR2 is SQIVND (reference sequence). CDR3 loop: CASREAGVAKNIQYF. The CDR3 nucleotides read TGTGCCAGTAGGGAGGCGGGGGTAGCCAAAAACATTCAGTACTTC.

The table lists this clone with a few counts. The J gene is TRBJ2-5, the V gene TRBV28; the D call may be TRBD1 or TRBD2 (5 bases each). CDR1 MDHEN and CDR2 SYDVKM come from the germline V gene. The CDR3 contains 13 residues. Trimming left V 4 bases short and J 1 base short, with 7 bases between. CDR3 residues: CASSSGAQETQYF. Written as DNA, the CDR3 is TGTGCCAGCAGTTCCGGGGCCCAAGAGACCCAGTACTTC.

This sequence joins TRBV18 and TRBJ2-1; unclear D gene. The CDR3 spans 14 residues. Germline V gene data show CDR1 as KGHSH and CDR2 as LQKENI. V lost 2 bases and J lost 6, with 11 bases in between. The DNA for the CDR3 is TGTGCCAGCTCACCAGGCAACACCCTCAATGAGCAGTTCTTC. This sequence encodes CASSPGNTLNEQFF.

CDR3 DNA: TGTGCCAGCAGCGTAGAAGGGCTCACAGATACGCAGTATTTT. It encodes CASSVEGLTDTQYF. J is TRBJ2-3 and V is TRBV9; D is unclear. This CDR3 has 14 residues. The germline V and J ends were trimmed by 0 bases and 2 bases, with 7 bases remaining between them. Germline CDR1 reads SGDLS; CDR2 reads YYNGEE.

V and J are TRBV9 and TRBJ1-3; unclear D gene. The CDR3 has 15 amino acids. V was clipped by 0 bases and J by 4 bases, with 11 bases between them. The V gene's germline CDR1 is SGDLS and CDR2 YYNGEE. CDR3 sequence: CASSVEARFGNTIYF. In DNA, the CDR3 is TGTGCCAGCAGCGTAGAAGCCCGGTTCGGAAACACCATATATTTT.

The V call is TRBV20-1, the J call TRBJ2-7, with D hard to call. The CDR3 has 11 amino acids. Between the trimmed V and J ends, which lost 6 bases and 4 bases, there was a span of 10 bases. CDR1 and CDR2 (germline): DFQATT, SNEGSKA (reference sequence). The CDR3 here is CSAYSTYEQYF. The CDR3 DNA follows: TGCAGTGCATACTCGACTTACGAGCAGTACTTC.

The gene calls are TRBV11-3 and TRBJ1-1; TRBD1 aligns across 7 bases. The germline V gene has CDR1 SGHNT and CDR2 YENEEA. This CDR3 spans 12 amino acids. V was pared by 5 bases and J by 8 bases, with 5 bases of the junction left unmatched. The CDR3 nucleotides are TGTGCCAGCAGCGAACAGGGGACCGAAGCTTTCTTT. It translates to CASSEQGTEAFF.